This TCR beta chain was recorded in a study of T cell responses to AZD1222 COVID-19 vaccine. Findings and limits, study-wide: Most donors were white British, females outnumbered males, and clonal diversity was possibly underestimated. Spike-specific TCR breadth and depth grew following two AZD1222 doses.

With 0 bases removed from V and 1 base from J, the gap between germline ends came to 7 bases. CDR1 SGDLS and CDR2 YYNGEE come from the germline V gene. The CDR3 extends over 14 amino acids. This clone was counted between two and nine times. Its target is unknown. Produced via immunoSEQ multiplex PCR; TCRdb's table is partial and in-frame only. The sample contains over 150,000 clones, roughly nine tenths of which appear only once. This chain links TRBV9 with TRBJ1-1; no clear D gene. The input for sequencing was peripheral blood, taken on day 0 of AZD1222 vaccination. The receptor was derived from an adult in good health. CDR3 DNA sequence: TGTGCCAGCAGCGTAGGGCAGACGAACACTGAAGCTTTCTTT. Translated: CASSVGQTNTEAFF.